This T cell receptor (beta chain) was sequenced in a study of cytomegalovirus exposure and HLA in healthy donors. CDR1 ENHRY and CDR2 SYGVKD come from the germline V gene. V was shortened by 4 bases and J by 4 bases, with 4 bases between the two germline ends. This CDR3 spans 12 amino acids. Whole-study findings and limits: Productive rates of about 87% or about 30% were seen for most TCR beta V segments in an earlier analysis.

Concerning this clone: The antigen is unknown.

PCR involved 60 Vbeta and 13 Jbeta primers. Profiling relied on immunoSEQ multiplex PCR, and the TCRdb table lists in-frame clones only, not all of them. This sample has approximately 100,000 clones, with about three quarters found just once. The genes are TRBV10-3 and TRBJ2-2; no reliable D call. What was sequenced was PBMCs. This receptor was taken from a human donor in good health. CDR3 coding DNA: TGTGCCATCAGTGTCGTCACCGGGGAGCTGTTTTTT. Protein: CAISVVTGELFF.